The 24 T cell receptor beta chains presented below share a single source sample, sequenced in a study of regulatory T cells in long-lasting Graves disease. TCR beta libraries were built with iRepertoire HTBI primers and Arm-PCR of CDR3 regions. MiXCR was run by TCRdb on the multiplex PCR reads, yielding one entry per CDR3 protein. The sample shows 310,000 or so distinct CDR3 sequences, 22% of them seen only once. Described time point: persistent/refractory GD, antithyroid drugs over 5 years with positive TRAb. RNA from PBMCs was the source of the TCR library. The sample consisted of peripheral blood mononuclear cells (PBMCs), taken when the disease was refractory, from a patient treated with antithyroid drugs. The receptors were gathered from a female donor with Graves disease.

This clonotype was picked up a small number of times. The rearrangement joins TRBV7-2 to TRBJ2-7, with 7 positions matching TRBD2. The CDR3 spans 14 residues. Trimming at V came to 6 bases and at J to 1 base, leaving 6 bases not matched to a gene. Germline CDR1 and CDR2: SGHTA and FQGNSA. The CDR3 DNA follows: TGTGCCAGCAGTTTCGGGGGAGGGTCCTACGAGCAGTACTTC. This gives the protein CASSFGGGSYEQYF.

The chain carries TRBV30 and TRBJ2-7; TRBD1 is a possible D gene (6 bases). The CDR3 is 13 amino acids. CDR1 and CDR2 from the germline V gene are GTSNPN and SVGIG (reference sequence). The V end lost 1 base, the J end lost 4 bases, and 11 bases lay between the germline ends. The CDR3 is CAWSAGQTYEQYF. CDR3 DNA sequence: TGTGCCTGGAGTGCCGGACAGACTTACGAGCAGTACTTC. Full variable domain (remainder filled in from reference TRBV30 and TRBJ2-7): SQTIHQWPATLVQPVGSPLSLECTVEGTSNPNLYWYRQAAGRGLQLLFYSVGIGQISSEVPQNLSASRPQDRQFILSSKKLLLSDSGFYLCAWSAGQTYEQYFGPGTRLTVT.

This clonotype appeared many times. This chain uses TRBV12-3 or TRBV12-4 with TRBJ2-5; 7 bases are shared with TRBD2. V lost 3 bases, J lost 3 bases, and 4 bases stayed unmatched. This CDR3 is built from 14 residues. The DNA for the CDR3 is TGTGCCAGCAGTTTTCGGGGGGTGGAAGAGACCCAGTACTTC. Residues: CASSFRGVEETQYF.

This chain joins TRBV27 and TRBJ1-1; D uncertain. This CDR3 is 17 amino acids long. CDR1 MNHEY and CDR2 SMNVEV come from the germline V gene (reference sequence). The V end was cut by 1 base, the J end by 2 bases, with 17 bases between. The CDR3 nucleotides are TGTGCCAGCAGTTTATATGGGATAAAGGTCGGAAACACTGAAGCTTTCTTT. Translated, it gives CASSLYGIKVGNTEAFF.

This clonotype was recorded only once. A much larger clone differs from this one at a single base, so this may be a read error. The CDR3 here is CASSWDRGEQYF. CDR3 DNA: TGTGCCAGCAGTTGGGACAGGGGCGAGCAGTACTTC. The chain couples TRBV11-1 to TRBJ2-5, with 10 bases aligning to TRBD1. The J call could be wrong; TRBJ2-7 is a better fit for the DNA end. From germline, CDR1 is SGHAT and CDR2 FQDESV (reference sequence). This CDR3 region has 12 residues.

This clonotype has at least ten counts. V gene TRBV3-1 combines with J gene TRBJ2-5, with D tentatively TRBD2 (5 bases). Looked up from germline, CDR1 is LGHDT and CDR2 is YNNKEL (reference sequence). The CDR3 has 15 residues. The V gene lost 0 bases and the J gene lost 5 bases, with 13 bases spanning the gap. The CDR3 DNA reads as TGTGCCAGCAGCCAAGATCTATGGGAGCGGGAGACCCAGTACTTC. This encodes CASSQDLWERETQYF.

This clonotype was detected a few times. The chain carries TRBV7-3 and TRBJ1-6; 7 positions agree with TRBD1. The germline V gene has CDR1 SGHTA and CDR2 FQGTGA. The length of the CDR3 is 16 residues. J gave up 10 bases and V 0 bases, and 9 bases lay outside the gene matches. The CDR3 DNA follows: TGTGCCAGCAGCTTAACGGGTCCGACAGGGCAGTCACCCCTCCACTTT. Translating gives CASSLTGPTGQSPLHF.

This clonotype occurred a few times. The chain links TRBV7-2 to TRBJ1-2; no reliable D call. Germline CDR1 SGHTA, CDR2 FQGNSA. The CDR3 covers 12 residues. Between the trimmed V and J ends, which lost 5 bases and 8 bases, there was a span of 12 bases. The CDR3 here is CASSPRSHGYTF. In DNA, the CDR3 is TGTGCCAGCAGCCCCCGCTCTCACGGCTACACCTTC.

This clonotype was observed many times. The rearrangement links TRBV28 to TRBJ1-4, with no clear D. The V and J ends lost 5 bases and 0 bases respectively, with 7 bases between them. CDR1 is MDHEN and CDR2 is SYDVKM in the germline V gene. This CDR3 contains 14 residues. CDR3 protein: CASSTTATNEKLFF. CDR3 DNA sequence: TGTGCCAGCAGTACCACCGCAACTAATGAAAAACTGTTTTTT.

In this sample, this clonotype turned up many times. The rearrangement joins TRBV28 to TRBJ2-7, with TRBD1 matching over 7 bases. The CDR3 is 16 residues long. Per the germline V gene, CDR1 is MDHEN and CDR2 is SYDVKM. V was clipped by 4 bases and J by 0 bases; unmatched bases: 9. In DNA, the CDR3 is TGTGCCAGCAGTTCCCCCCTCCACAGGGGCTCCTACGAGCAGTACTTC. It codes for CASSSPLHRGSYEQYF.

This clonotype was observed many times. In DNA form, the CDR3 reads TGTGCCAGCTGGGGTGGGTTGAATCAGCCCCAGCATTTT. Translating gives CASWGGLNQPQHF. The V gene is TRBV28, the J gene TRBJ1-5, with unresolved D. Trimming cost V 8 bases and J 4 bases, with 12 bases left between them. The CDR3 loop spans 13 amino acids. Germline loops: CDR1 MDHEN, CDR2 SYDVKM.

There are many counts of this clonotype. The chain links TRBV2 to TRBJ2-7, with D possibly being TRBD1 or TRBD2 (6 bases each). Trimming shortened V by 4 bases and J by 3 bases, and 10 bases separated the two germline ends. Germline V CDR1 and CDR2: SNHLY, FYNNEI. CDR3 size: 13 residues. The chain's CDR3 is CASSVQGLYEQYF. Here the CDR3 DNA reads TGTGCCAGCAGTGTACAGGGACTCTACGAGCAGTACTTC.

In its sample, this clonotype was seen a few times. The rearrangement uses TRBV7-2 and TRBJ2-7; D is undetermined. CDR3 length: 14 residues. CDR1 and CDR2 (germline): SGHTA, FQGNSA. Deletions cut 2 bases from V and 1 base from J, with 9 bases between. In DNA form, the CDR3 reads TGTGCCAGCAGCTTAATCGGTTTATCCTACGAGCAGTACTTC. Residues: CASSLIGLSYEQYF.

The chain uses TRBV11-2 and TRBJ2-7; TRBD1 matches at 11 bases. This CDR3 comprises 14 residues. In germline, CDR1 is SGHAT, CDR2 FQNNGV. The junction had 5 bases not matched to a gene; V was cut back by 3 bases and J by 7 bases. The CDR3 loop reads CASSFGTGGEEQYF. In DNA, the CDR3 is TGTGCCAGCAGCTTCGGGACAGGGGGAGAGGAGCAGTACTTC.

The genes are TRBV20-1 and TRBJ1-2; D is uncertain. The CDR3 has 13 amino acids. The V end lost 0 bases, the J end lost 5 bases, and 10 bases lay between the germline ends. In germline, CDR1 is DFQATT, CDR2 SNEGSKA (reference sequence). For the CDR3, the DNA is TGCAGTGCTAGAGATCGGGCTGGGTATGGCTACACCTTC. Translating gives CSARDRAGYGYTF.

This clonotype has at least ten counts. V is TRBV28 and J is TRBJ1-2; the D gene is possibly TRBD1 (5 bases). The CDR3 sequence is 14 residues long. The germline V and J ends were trimmed by 3 bases and 3 bases, with 11 bases remaining between them. Germline V lookup: CDR1 MDHEN, CDR2 SYDVKM. CDR3 nucleotide sequence: TGTGCCAGCAGTTTGGCTGAGGGGTACTATGGCTACACCTTC. It codes for CASSLAEGYYGYTF.

This clonotype was seen a few times. The chain joins TRBV28 to TRBJ2-7; 7 bases align to TRBD2. The V gene's germline CDR1 is MDHEN and CDR2 SYDVKM. J gave up 3 bases and V 3 bases, and 8 bases lay outside the gene matches. The CDR3 runs to 15 residues. This CDR3 reads CASSLGRLASYEQYF. In nucleotides, the CDR3 is TGTGCCAGCAGTTTGGGAAGACTAGCTAGCTACGAGCAGTACTTC. The variable domain in full, completed from reference TRBV28 and TRBJ2-7, reads DVKVTQSSRYLVKRTGEKVFLECVQDMDHENMFWYRQDPGLGLRLIYFSYDVKMKEKGDIPEGYSVSREKKERFSLILESASTNQTSMYLCASSLGRLASYEQYFGPGTRLTVT.

V gene TRBV7-2 combines with J gene TRBJ1-2; 10 bases map to TRBD1. This CDR3 has 16 amino acids. The germline V gene encodes CDR1 SGHTA and CDR2 FQGNSA. V dropped 1 base and J dropped 4; count of bases not matched to a gene: 6. CDR3 nucleotide sequence: TGTGCCAGCAGCTTAGGGGGGACAGGGGCCCCCTATGGCTACACCTTC. Residues: CASSLGGTGAPYGYTF.

V is TRBV7-9 and J is TRBJ2-7; 8 nucleotides line up with TRBD1. After removal of 5 bases from V and 2 bases from J, the junction contained 5 bases not matched to a gene. The germline V gene has CDR1 SEHNR and CDR2 FQNEAQ (reference sequence). There are 14 residues in the CDR3. The CDR3 sequence is CASSGAGGPYEQYF. The CDR3 DNA reads as TGTGCCAGCAGCGGGGCAGGGGGCCCCTACGAGCAGTACTTC.

The rearrangement uses TRBV10-3 and TRBJ1-1; a weak D match, TRBD1 (5 bases). CDR3 length: 12 residues. Germline values: CDR1 ENHRY, CDR2 SYGVKD. V shed 4 bases and J shed 6 bases, with 9 bases lying between them. In DNA form, the CDR3 reads TGTGCCATCAGTGGGCTAGGGGCTGAAGCTTTCTTT. Translated: CAISGLGAEAFF.

The chain uses TRBV2 and TRBJ1-4, with 8 bases identical to TRBD1. Germline loops: CDR1 SNHLY, CDR2 FYNNEI. The CDR3 covers 15 residues. The V gene end was trimmed by 3 bases and the J gene end by 7 bases; junction bases not matched to a gene: 7. CDR3 in DNA: TGTGCCAGCAGTGATAACGGACAGGGCTCTGAAAAACTGTTTTTT. Its translation: CASSDNGQGSEKLFF.

The rearrangement links TRBV29-1 to TRBJ2-1, with a tentative D call TRBD2 (5 bases). Germline V gives CDR1 SQVTM, CDR2 ANQGSEA. Trimming took off 4 bases at V and 5 bases at J, with 9 bases between the two ends. This CDR3 spans 12 amino acids. The CDR3 loop reads CSVVPGNNEQFF. In DNA, the CDR3 is TGCAGCGTTGTCCCGGGGAACAATGAGCAGTTCTTC.

The table lists this clonotype with a few counts. The rearrangement joins TRBV29-1 to TRBJ2-7, with 9 bases identical to TRBD1. The CDR3 sequence is 13 residues long. Germline loops: CDR1 SQVTM, CDR2 ANQGSEA. The V segment lost 6 bases and the J segment 6 bases; nucleotides outside the gene matches: 9. The DNA of the CDR3 is TGCAGCGTGGGACAGGGAGGGGGATCCGAGCAGTACTTC. It specifies CSVGQGGGSEQYF.

V gene TRBV12-3 or TRBV12-4 combines with J gene TRBJ2-4, with a possible D match to TRBD2 (5 bases). With 8 bases removed from V and 3 bases from J, the gap between germline ends came to 14 bases. The CDR3 sequence is 14 residues long. CDR3 DNA sequence: TGTGCCAGCTCGGGCAGCGGCAACAAAAACATTCAGTACTTC. Its translation is CASSGSGNKNIQYF.